This T cell receptor beta chain emerged from a study of T cell clones after liver transplantation. Germline V gene data show CDR1 as SGHDT and CDR2 as YYEEEE. The length of the CDR3 is 15 residues. V lost 4 bases to trimming and J lost 0 bases; unmatched junction nucleotides: 2. A remark on this clone: Its cognate antigen is unknown.

Study conclusions and caveats: Compared with third party-reactive sequences, donor-reactive ones declined more, independent of withdrawal success.

The repertoire was sequenced with immunoSEQ multiplex PCR; TCRdb's copy has only in-frame clones and lacks some. Of about 71,000 clones in the sample, 80% were seen once. The chain joins TRBV5-6 to TRBJ2-1; 9 bases match TRBD1. This receptor was taken from a human patient who received a liver transplant. These T cells may partly come from the graft donor. Material: CD4+ T cells from blood, obtained 12 months after liver transplant. As DNA, the CDR3 is TGTGCCAGCAGCCTGACAGGGGGCTCCTACAATGAGCAGTTCTTC. Translated: CASSLTGGSYNEQFF.